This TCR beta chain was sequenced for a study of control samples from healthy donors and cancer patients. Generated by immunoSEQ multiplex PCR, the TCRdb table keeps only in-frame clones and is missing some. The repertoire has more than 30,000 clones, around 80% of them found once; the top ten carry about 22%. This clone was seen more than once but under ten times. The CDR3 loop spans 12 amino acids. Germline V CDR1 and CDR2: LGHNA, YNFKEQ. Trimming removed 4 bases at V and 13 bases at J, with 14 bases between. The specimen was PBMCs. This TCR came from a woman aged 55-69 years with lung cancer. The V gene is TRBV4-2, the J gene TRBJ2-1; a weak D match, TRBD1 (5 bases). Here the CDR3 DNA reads TGTGCCAGCAGCCTACCGGACAAGCAACAGTTCTTC. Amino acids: CASSLPDKQQFF.